This paragraph reports one TCR beta chain. This entry comes from a study of cytomegalovirus exposure and HLA in healthy donors. Study at large: There were fewer than 500 genotyped donors. Of these, about 86% fell in the genetic ancestry cluster associated with self-reported Caucasian donors.

Primers for the PCR totalled 60 Vbeta and 13 Jbeta. Generated by immunoSEQ multiplex PCR, the TCRdb table keeps only in-frame clones and is missing some. This table has roughly 230,000 clones, roughly 91% appearing once. V was clipped by 1 base and J by 0 bases, with 11 bases between them. The CDR3 extends over 16 amino acids. Germline V gene data show CDR1 as MGHRA and CDR2 as YSYEKL. The chain is built from TRBV4-1 and TRBJ2-3, with D perhaps matching TRBD2 (5 bases). Sequencing used PBMCs. This clonotype originated in a girl aged 2-10 years in good health and CMV-seronegative. The CDR3 nucleotides read TGCGCCAGCAGCCAAGCGACTACCCTTAGCACAGATACGCAGTATTTT. As protein: CASSQATTLSTDTQYF.